One sample yielded the 14 T cell receptor beta chains listed below, sequenced in a study of shared clonotypes between healthy human individuals. This table comes from immunoSEQ multiplex PCR, and its TCRdb copy is limited to in-frame clones, with some not included. The repertoire has approximately 1.5 million clones, roughly 98% of them found once; the top ten carry 0.4% to 0.55%. The sequenced sample consisted of naive CD4+ T cells sorted from blood. As for subset: CD45RA+ positively selected. These receptors came from a young man in good health.

The chain joins TRBV5-1 to TRBJ2-6; the D gene is possibly TRBD1 (5 bases). Per the germline V gene, CDR1 is SGHRS and CDR2 is YFSETQ. V gave up 5 bases and J gave up 2 bases, with 14 bases separating them. There are 16 residues in the CDR3. The CDR3 spells CASSTEPRAGANVLTF. The CDR3 bases are TGCGCCAGCAGTACGGAGCCCAGGGCTGGGGCCAACGTCCTGACTTTC.

The chain joins TRBV13 to TRBJ2-3; TRBD2 agrees at 14 bases. Germline V lookup: CDR1 PRHDT, CDR2 FYEKMQ (reference sequence). The V segment lost 5 bases and the J segment 1 base; nucleotides outside the gene matches: 8. This CDR3 contains 18 residues. The CDR3 coding sequence is TGTGCCAGCAGCCGGGGACTAGCGGGAGCTTGGGGCACAGATACGCAGTATTTT. It translates to CASSRGLAGAWGTDTQYF.

A word on this clone: The junction differs from germline at one of its ends, possibly a read error. The rearrangement links TRBV19 to TRBJ2-2, with 9 bases that match TRBD2. The CDR3 is made up of 16 amino acids. Germline V gene lookup returns CDR1 LNHDA and CDR2 SQIVND (reference sequence). DNA for the CDR3: TGTGCCAGTAGTATAGAGACTAGCGGTACCCCAGGGGTGCTGTTTTTT. Translation gives CASSIETSGTPGVLFF.

The rearrangement uses TRBV7-6 and TRBJ1-1; no clear D gene. CDR1 is SGHVS and CDR2 is FNYEAQ in the germline V gene. Trimming shortened V by 5 bases and J by 0 bases, and 13 bases separated the two germline ends. The CDR3 is 15 residues long. CDR3 region: CASSIRTPMNTEAFF. The CDR3, as DNA: TGTGCCAGCAGCATACGGACCCCTATGAACACTGAAGCTTTCTTT.

The V call is TRBV11-3, the J call TRBJ2-2, with 15 bases matching TRBD2. Per the germline V gene, CDR1 is SGHNT and CDR2 is YENEEA. The V segment lost 5 bases and the J segment 5 bases; nucleotides outside the gene matches: 9. This CDR3 spans 18 amino acids. DNA of the CDR3: TGTGCCAGCAGCCCTGGACTAGCGGGAGGGCCCGTTACCGGGGAGCTGTTTTTT. Protein product: CASSPGLAGGPVTGELFF.

This clone has only one observation. The rearrangement joins TRBV30 to TRBJ1-1, with a weak D call TRBD1 (6 bases). CDR1 and CDR2 (germline): GTSNPN, SVGIG (reference sequence). Trimming left V 1 base short and J 3 bases short, with 9 bases between. CDR3 length: 13 amino acids. The CDR3: CAWSGAGDTEAFF. The DNA for the CDR3 is TGTGCCTGGAGTGGGGCAGGGGACACTGAAGCTTTCTTT. Full variable domain (outside the CDR3, taken from reference TRBV30 and TRBJ1-1): SQTIHQWPATLVQPVGSPLSLECTVEGTSNPNLYWYRQAAGRGLQLLFYSVGIGQISSEVPQNLSASRPQDRQFILSSKKLLLSDSGFYLCAWSGAGDTEAFFGQGTRLTVV.

V is TRBV15 and J is TRBJ2-1; 9 nucleotides align to TRBD2. This CDR3 region has 15 residues. Per the germline V gene, CDR1 is LNHNV and CDR2 is YYDKDF (reference sequence). With V trimmed by 2 bases and J by 5 bases, 4 bases remained unmatched. The CDR3 DNA is TGTGCCACCAGCAGACTGGGACTAGCAGACAATGAGCAGTTCTTC. Translation gives CATSRLGLADNEQFF. The variable domain in full, completed from reference TRBV15 and TRBJ2-1, reads DAMVIQNPRYQVTQFGKPVTLSCSQTLNHNVMYWYQQKSSQAPKLLFHYYDKDFNNEADTPDNFQSRRPNTSFCFLDIRSPGLGDTAMYLCATSRLGLADNEQFFGPGTRLTVL.

This chain uses TRBV5-1 with TRBJ2-7, with D maybe TRBD1 (6 bases). This CDR3 contains 14 residues. With 3 bases removed from V and 2 bases from J, the gap between germline ends came to 12 bases. The germline gives CDR1 SGHRS, CDR2 YFSETQ. The CDR3 DNA reads as TGCGCCAGCAGCTCGACGTGGGGGCCCTACGAGCAGTACTTC. Its protein is CASSSTWGPYEQYF.

Notes on this clone: Other DNA sequences in this sample translate to the same CDR3. The rearrangement links TRBV18 to TRBJ1-5; D not resolved. The CDR3 covers 13 residues. The V gene lost 3 bases and the J gene lost 3 bases, with 6 bases spanning the gap. Germline V gives CDR1 KGHSH, CDR2 LQKENI. CDR3 sequence: CASSPESNQPQHF. The DNA of the CDR3 is TGTGCCAGCTCACCCGAGTCCAATCAGCCCCAGCATTTT.

The chain is built from TRBV9 and TRBJ1-2, with unresolved D. This CDR3 region has 14 residues. Deletions cut 4 bases from V and 8 bases from J, with 18 bases between. The germline CDR1 and CDR2 sequences are SGDLS and YYNGEE. The CDR3 bases are TGTGCCAGCAGCCTGTCTGGCCCTGGGCTCGGCTACACCTTC. Its translation is CASSLSGPGLGYTF.

The rearrangement joins TRBV7-6 to TRBJ2-7; 9 bases map to TRBD1. With 8 bases clipped from V and 9 bases from J, the junction kept 11 bases outside the gene matches. The CDR3 runs to 13 residues. Germline-derived CDR1 and CDR2 are SGHVS and FNYEAQ. The CDR3, as DNA: TGTGCCAGCGCTCAGGGACAGGGAGGAGGGCAGTACTTC. It yields the protein CASAQGQGGGQYF.

The chain has TRBV15 and TRBJ2-4, with a tentative D call TRBD1 (6 bases). Trimming cost V 0 bases and J 9 bases, with 9 bases left between them. The CDR3 sequence is 13 residues long. CDR1 and CDR2 from the germline V gene are LNHNV and YYDKDF (reference sequence). The chain's CDR3 is CATSRDFRGIQYF. CDR3 nucleotides: TGTGCCACCAGCAGAGATTTCAGGGGCATTCAGTACTTC.

V gene TRBV7-8 combines with J gene TRBJ2-7, with 10 nucleotides matching TRBD1. The CDR3 sequence is 15 residues long. Per germline, CDR1 SGHVS and CDR2 FQNEAQ. Trimming at V came to 6 bases and at J to 1 base, leaving 6 bases not matched to a gene. CDR3 sequence (DNA): TGTGCCAGCAGACGACAGGGGGCCCTTTCCTACGAGCAGTACTTC. It codes for CASRRQGALSYEQYF.

This chain uses TRBV11-2 with TRBJ2-3; 10 bases agree with TRBD2. V gave up 4 bases and J gave up 4 bases; unmatched junction bases: 2. CDR3 size: 14 residues. In germline, CDR1 is SGHAT, CDR2 FQNNGV. The CDR3 protein is CASSWTSGPDTQYF. The DNA for the CDR3 is TGTGCCAGCAGCTGGACTAGCGGACCAGATACGCAGTATTTT.